The 13 T cell receptor beta chains below come from one sample, sequenced in a study of metastatic and nonmetastatic thyroid tumors. Thyroid surgery was preceded by no treatment in any patient. TCRdb reanalyzed the PCR reads with MiXCR. The table has roughly 34,000 clones, about a third seen once; the top ten hold 20% to 25%. Sample: tumor tissue. These receptor sequences come from a female donor with papillary thyroid cancer or a benign thyroid nodule (not recorded which). Some clones in this sample may be carry-over from other donors' samples.

The rearrangement joins TRBV20-1 to TRBJ1-2, with D hard to call. The germline CDR1 and CDR2 sequences are DFQATT and SNEGSKA (reference sequence). Deletions cut 0 bases from V and 3 bases from J, with 8 bases between. The length of the CDR3 is 13 residues. In DNA, the CDR3 is TGCAGTGCTAGAGATACCGGGCACTATGGCTACACCTTC. This codes for CSARDTGHYGYTF.

V is TRBV20-1 and J is TRBJ2-7; TRBD2 might be the D (5 bases). From germline, CDR1 is DFQATT and CDR2 SNEGSKA (reference sequence). Trimming took 0 bases from V and 2 from J, leaving 11 bases between them. CDR3 length equals 14 residues. Written as DNA, the CDR3 is TGCAGTGCTAGAGATTCAGCACTAGCCTACGAGCAGTACTTC. This sequence encodes CSARDSALAYEQYF.

The genes are TRBV2 and TRBJ1-2, with TRBD1 matching 7 bases. Trimming took 6 bases from V and 7 from J; bases not matched to a gene: 14. Germline-derived CDR1 and CDR2 are SNHLY and FYNNEI. The CDR3 sequence is 15 residues long. The CDR3, as DNA: TGTGCCAGCAGGCACCGGGACAGTCTTTACTTTGGCTACACCTTC. Translating it yields CASRHRDSLYFGYTF.

The rearrangement joins TRBV6-2 or TRBV6-3 to TRBJ2-3, with D tentatively TRBD2 (7 bases). In germline, CDR1 is MNHEY, CDR2 SVGEGT. The V end lost 0 bases, the J end lost 8 bases, and 18 bases lay between the germline ends. The CDR3 consists of 16 residues. The CDR3 sequence: CASSYSPGGRGSTQYF. The CDR3, as DNA: TGTGCCAGCAGTTACTCGCCGGGGGGCCGAGGTAGTACGCAGTATTTT.

The chain combines TRBV12-3 or TRBV12-4 with TRBJ2-7; TRBD1 or TRBD2 may be the D gene (5 bases each). Trimming shortened V by 4 bases and J by 3 bases, and 19 bases separated the two germline ends. This CDR3 is 16 amino acids long. The CDR3 loop reads CASSSRGWSSFYEQYF. CDR3 coding DNA: TGTGCCAGCAGTTCGAGGGGTTGGTCCTCCTTCTACGAGCAGTACTTC.

The rearrangement joins TRBV15 to TRBJ1-5, with TRBD1 identical over 8 bases. The CDR3 totals 18 residues. Germline loops: CDR1 LNHNV, CDR2 YYDKDF (reference sequence). V shed 2 bases, J shed 0 bases, and the junction held 9 bases outside the gene matches. The DNA for the CDR3 is TGTGCCACCAGCAGACCCCCAACCGGGACAGGTAGCAATCAGCCCCAGCATTTT. Amino acid sequence: CATSRPPTGTGSNQPQHF.

This clone was found a few times. The chain links TRBV28 to TRBJ2-3; 7 bases align to TRBD1. The CDR3 spans 14 residues. The trim removed 5 bases at V and 1 base at J, leaving 3 bases unmatched. Per the germline V gene, CDR1 is MDHEN and CDR2 is SYDVKM. CDR3 protein: CASSPGTGTDTQYF. Here the CDR3 DNA reads TGTGCCAGCAGTCCGGGGACAGGCACAGATACGCAGTATTTT.

Comment on this clone: One end of the junction is discordant with germline, which a read error may explain. The rearrangement links TRBV30 to TRBJ2-7; the D is unclear. CDR1 is GTSNPN and CDR2 is SVGIG in the germline V gene (reference sequence). The CDR3 is made up of 11 amino acids. CDR3 bases: TGCGCCTGGAGAACACACTACGAGCAGTACTTC. Translating it yields CAWRTHYEQYF.

The V and J genes are TRBV7-6 and TRBJ2-6, with 7 nucleotides matching TRBD1. Unmatched junction bases numbered 3, after V lost 2 bases and J lost 2 bases. The CDR3 covers 16 residues. Germline V lookup: CDR1 SGHVS, CDR2 FNYEAQ. The DNA for the CDR3 is TGTGCCAGCAGCTTAAGAACAGGGGCTGGGGCCAACGTCCTGACTTTC. Encoded protein: CASSLRTGAGANVLTF.

This clone has a handful of counts. V is TRBV6-1 and J is TRBJ1-5; D is unclear. Germline values: CDR1 MNHNS, CDR2 SASEGT. This CDR3 has 13 amino acids. Trimming cost V 2 bases and J 4 bases, with 6 bases left between them. The CDR3 sequence is CASSENPNQPQHF. CDR3 bases: TGTGCCAGCAGTGAAAACCCGAATCAGCCCCAGCATTTT.

This clone was picked up a small number of times. V usage is TRBV6-4 and J usage is TRBJ2-1; 10 bases align to TRBD2. With V trimmed by 3 bases and J by 8 bases, 7 bases remained unmatched. The CDR3 contains 15 residues. CDR1 MRHNA and CDR2 SNTAGT come from the germline V gene. The CDR3 nucleotides read TGTGCCAGCAGTGAGGGAGCGGGAGGGGTGGATGAGCAGTTCTTC. Its translation: CASSEGAGGVDEQFF.

The chain has TRBV12-3 or TRBV12-4 and TRBJ1-2, with a tentative D call TRBD1 (5 bases). The germline V and J ends were trimmed by 5 bases and 4 bases, with 17 bases remaining between them. This CDR3 region has 15 residues. This chain's CDR3 is CASSPRHGGSYGYTF. In DNA form, the CDR3 reads TGTGCCAGCAGTCCTCGACATGGGGGGAGCTATGGCTACACCTTC.

At least ten counts were recorded for this clone. V usage is TRBV7-2 and J usage is TRBJ2-1; 13 nucleotides match TRBD2. Germline CDR1 and CDR2: SGHTA and FQGNSA. The CDR3 contains 17 residues. The J segment lost 4 bases and the V segment lost 2 bases, leaving 5 bases of the junction unmatched. CDR3 sequence (DNA): TGTGCCAGCAGCTTACAGGGGACTAGCGGGGCTTACAATGAGCAGTTCTTC. Translation gives CASSLQGTSGAYNEQFF.